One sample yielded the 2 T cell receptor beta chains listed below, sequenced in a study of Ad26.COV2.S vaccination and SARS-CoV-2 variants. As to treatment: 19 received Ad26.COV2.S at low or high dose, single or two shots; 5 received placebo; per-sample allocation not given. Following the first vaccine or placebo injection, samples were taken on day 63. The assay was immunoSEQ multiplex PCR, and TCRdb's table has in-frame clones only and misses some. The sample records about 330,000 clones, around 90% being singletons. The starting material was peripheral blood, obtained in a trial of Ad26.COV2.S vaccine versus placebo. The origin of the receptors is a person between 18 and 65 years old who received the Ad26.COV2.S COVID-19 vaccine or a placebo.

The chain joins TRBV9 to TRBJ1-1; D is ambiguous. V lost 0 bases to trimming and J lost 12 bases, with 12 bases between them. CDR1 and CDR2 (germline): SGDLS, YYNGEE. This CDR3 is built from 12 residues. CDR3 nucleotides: TGTGCCAGCAGCGTAGTTGGCCAGGCGCCTTTCTTT. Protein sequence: CASSVVGQAPFF. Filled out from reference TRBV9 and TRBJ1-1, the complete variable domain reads DSGVTQTPKHLITATGQRVTLRCSPRSGDLSVYWYQQSLDQGLQFLIQYYNGEERAKGNILERFSAQQFPDLHSELNLSSLELGDSALYFCASSVVGQAPFFGQGTRLTVV.

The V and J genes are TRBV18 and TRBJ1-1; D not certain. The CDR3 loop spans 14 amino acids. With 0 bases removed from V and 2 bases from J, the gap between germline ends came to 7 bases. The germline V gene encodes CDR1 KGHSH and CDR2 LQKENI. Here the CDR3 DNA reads TGTGCCAGCTCACCACCGGGTGGAAACACTGAAGCTTTCTTT. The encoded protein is CASSPPGGNTEAFF.